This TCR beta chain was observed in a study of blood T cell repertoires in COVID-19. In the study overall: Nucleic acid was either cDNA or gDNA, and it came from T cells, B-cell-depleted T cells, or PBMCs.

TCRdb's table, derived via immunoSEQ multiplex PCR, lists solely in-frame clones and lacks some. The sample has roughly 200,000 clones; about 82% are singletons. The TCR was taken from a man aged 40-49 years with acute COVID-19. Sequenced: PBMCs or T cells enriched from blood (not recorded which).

Written as DNA, the CDR3 is TGTGCCAGCAGCGCCGGGACAGGGAGGATCGCTTTCTTT. Translation: CASSAGTGRIAFF. The V and J genes are TRBV7-9 and TRBJ1-1; 9 bases line up with TRBD1. Trimming at V came to 5 bases and at J to 11 bases, leaving 9 bases not matched to a gene. The CDR3 is 13 residues long. Germline CDR1 reads SEHNR; CDR2 reads FQNEAQ (reference sequence).